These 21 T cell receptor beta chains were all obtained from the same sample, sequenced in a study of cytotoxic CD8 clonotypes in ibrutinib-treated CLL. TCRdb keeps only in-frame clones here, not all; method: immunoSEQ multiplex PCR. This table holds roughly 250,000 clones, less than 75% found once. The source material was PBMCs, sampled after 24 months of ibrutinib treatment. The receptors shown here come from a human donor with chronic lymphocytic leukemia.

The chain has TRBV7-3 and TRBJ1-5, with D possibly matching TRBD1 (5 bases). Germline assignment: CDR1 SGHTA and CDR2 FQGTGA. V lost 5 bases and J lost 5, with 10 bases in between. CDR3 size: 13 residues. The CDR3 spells CASSEGRDQPQHF. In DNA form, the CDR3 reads TGTGCCAGCAGCGAAGGCAGGGATCAGCCCCAGCATTTT.

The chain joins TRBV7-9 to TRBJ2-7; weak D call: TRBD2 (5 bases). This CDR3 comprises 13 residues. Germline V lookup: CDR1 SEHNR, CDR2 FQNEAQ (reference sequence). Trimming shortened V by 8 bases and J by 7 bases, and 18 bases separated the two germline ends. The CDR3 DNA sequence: TGTGCCAGCGTGGGAGCCGAGTTAGCAGAGCAGTACTTC. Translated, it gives CASVGAELAEQYF.

This CDR3 reads CASSLTGTGAPYEQYF. CDR3 nucleotide sequence: TGTGCCAGCAGCTTGACCGGGACAGGGGCTCCCTACGAGCAGTACTTC. The chain couples TRBV7-3 to TRBJ2-7, with TRBD1 matching 10 bases. Germline V CDR1 and CDR2: SGHTA, FQGTGA. The J segment lost 2 bases and the V segment lost 3 bases, leaving 7 bases of the junction unmatched. CDR3 length: 16 amino acids. The complete variable domain, with remaining parts taken from reference TRBV7-3 and TRBJ2-7, reads GAGVSQTPSNKVTEKGKYVELRCDPISGHTALYWYRQSLGQGPEFLIYFQGTGAADDSGLPNDRFFAVRPEGSVSTLKIQRTERGDSAVYLCASSLTGTGAPYEQYFGPGTRLTVT.

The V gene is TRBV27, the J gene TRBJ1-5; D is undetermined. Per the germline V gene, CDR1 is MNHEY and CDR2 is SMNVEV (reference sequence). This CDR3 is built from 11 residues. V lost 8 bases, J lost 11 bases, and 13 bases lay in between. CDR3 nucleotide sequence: TGTGCCAGCGGGAAAGGTCGATCCCAGCATTTT. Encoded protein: CASGKGRSQHF.

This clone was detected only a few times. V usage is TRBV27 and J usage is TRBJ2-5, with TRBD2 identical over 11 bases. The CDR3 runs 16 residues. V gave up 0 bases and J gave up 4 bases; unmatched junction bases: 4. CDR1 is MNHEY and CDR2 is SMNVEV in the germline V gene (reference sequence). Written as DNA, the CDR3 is TGTGCCAGCAGTTTATCGTTAGCGGGAGGGTTAGAGACCCAGTACTTC. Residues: CASSLSLAGGLETQYF.

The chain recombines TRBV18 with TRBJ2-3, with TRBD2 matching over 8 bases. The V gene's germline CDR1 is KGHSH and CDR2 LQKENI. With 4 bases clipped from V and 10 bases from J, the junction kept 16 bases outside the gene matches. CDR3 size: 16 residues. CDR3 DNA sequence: TGTGCCAGCTCACTAGTCGGGAGGGCCACCGCTATAGCGCAGTATTTT. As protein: CASSLVGRATAIAQYF.

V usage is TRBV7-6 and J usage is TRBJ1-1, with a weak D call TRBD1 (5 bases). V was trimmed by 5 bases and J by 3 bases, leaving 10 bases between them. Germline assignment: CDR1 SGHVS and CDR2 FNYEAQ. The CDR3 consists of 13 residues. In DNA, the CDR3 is TGTGCCAGCAGCCGACAGAAGGACACTGAAGCTTTCTTT. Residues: CASSRQKDTEAFF.

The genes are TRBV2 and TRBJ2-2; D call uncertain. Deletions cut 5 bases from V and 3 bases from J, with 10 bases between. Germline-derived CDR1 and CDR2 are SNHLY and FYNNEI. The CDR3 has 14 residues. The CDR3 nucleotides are TGTGCCAGCAGTTTTCCTAGGGACACCGGGGAGCTGTTTTTT. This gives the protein CASSFPRDTGELFF.

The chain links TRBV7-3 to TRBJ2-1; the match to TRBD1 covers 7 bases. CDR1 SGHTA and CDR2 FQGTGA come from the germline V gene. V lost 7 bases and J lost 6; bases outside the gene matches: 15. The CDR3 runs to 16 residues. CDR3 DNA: TGTGCCAGCAACCAGGGACCGGGACAGACACGCAATGAGCAGTTCTTC. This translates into CASNQGPGQTRNEQFF. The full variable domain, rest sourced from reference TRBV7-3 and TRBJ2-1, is GAGVSQTPSNKVTEKGKYVELRCDPISGHTALYWYRQSLGQGPEFLIYFQGTGAADDSGLPNDRFFAVRPEGSVSTLKIQRTERGDSAVYLCASNQGPGQTRNEQFFGPGTRLTVL.

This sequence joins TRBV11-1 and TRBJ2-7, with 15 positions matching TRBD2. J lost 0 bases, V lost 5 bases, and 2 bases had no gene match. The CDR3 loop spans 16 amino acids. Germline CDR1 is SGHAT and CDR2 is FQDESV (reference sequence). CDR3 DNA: TGTGCCAGCAGCCGGACTAGCGGGAGGGGCTCCTACGAGCAGTACTTC. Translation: CASSRTSGRGSYEQYF.

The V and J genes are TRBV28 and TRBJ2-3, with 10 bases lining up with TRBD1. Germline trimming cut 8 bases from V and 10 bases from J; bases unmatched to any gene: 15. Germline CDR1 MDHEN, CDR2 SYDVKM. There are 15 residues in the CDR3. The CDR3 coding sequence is TGTGCCAGCGTCCTGGCGGGACAGGGGAATTCTCCGCAGTATTTT. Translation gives CASVLAGQGNSPQYF.

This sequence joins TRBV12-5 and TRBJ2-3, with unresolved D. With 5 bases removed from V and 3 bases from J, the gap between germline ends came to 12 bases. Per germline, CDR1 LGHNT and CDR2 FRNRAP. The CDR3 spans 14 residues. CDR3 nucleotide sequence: TGTGCTAGTGGTGTGTCGGGTCCGACAGATACGCAGTATTTT. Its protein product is CASGVSGPTDTQYF.

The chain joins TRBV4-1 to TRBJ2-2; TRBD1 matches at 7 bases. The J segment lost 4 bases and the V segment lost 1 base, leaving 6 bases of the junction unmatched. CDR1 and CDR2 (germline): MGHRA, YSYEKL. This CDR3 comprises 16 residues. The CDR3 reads CASSQAPGQTTGELFF. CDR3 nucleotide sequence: TGCGCCAGCAGCCAAGCCCCGGGACAGACCACCGGGGAGCTGTTTTTT.

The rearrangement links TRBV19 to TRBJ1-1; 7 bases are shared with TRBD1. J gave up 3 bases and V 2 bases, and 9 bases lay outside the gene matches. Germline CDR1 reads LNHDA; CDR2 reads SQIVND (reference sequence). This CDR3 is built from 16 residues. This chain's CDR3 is CASSILTGDGDTEAFF. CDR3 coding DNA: TGTGCCAGTAGTATACTCACAGGGGATGGAGACACTGAAGCTTTCTTT.

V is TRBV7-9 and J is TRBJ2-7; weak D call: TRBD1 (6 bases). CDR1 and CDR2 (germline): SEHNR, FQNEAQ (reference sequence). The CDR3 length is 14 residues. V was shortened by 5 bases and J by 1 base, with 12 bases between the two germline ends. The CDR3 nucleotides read TGTGCCAGCAGCCCTAGGACAGAATCCTACGAGCAGTACTTC. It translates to CASSPRTESYEQYF.

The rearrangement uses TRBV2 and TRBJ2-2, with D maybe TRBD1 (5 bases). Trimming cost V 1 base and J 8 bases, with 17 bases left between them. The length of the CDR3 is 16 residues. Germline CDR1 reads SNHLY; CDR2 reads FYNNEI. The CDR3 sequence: CASSEVSGPMGGELFF. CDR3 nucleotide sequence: TGTGCCAGCAGTGAAGTGTCAGGGCCCATGGGGGGGGAGCTGTTTTTT. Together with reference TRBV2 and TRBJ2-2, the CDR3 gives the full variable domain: EPEVTQTPSHQVTQMGQEVILRCVPISNHLYFYWYRQILGQKVEFLVSFYNNEISEKSEIFDDQFSVERPDGSNFTLKIRSTKLEDSAMYFCASSEVSGPMGGELFFGEGSRLTVL.

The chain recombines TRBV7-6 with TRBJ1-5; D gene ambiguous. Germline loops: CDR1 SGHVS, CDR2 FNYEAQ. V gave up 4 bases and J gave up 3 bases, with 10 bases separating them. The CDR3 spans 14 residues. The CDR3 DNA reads TGTGCCAGCAGCTCTGGAGGGCCCAATCAGCCCCAGCATTTT. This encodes CASSSGGPNQPQHF.

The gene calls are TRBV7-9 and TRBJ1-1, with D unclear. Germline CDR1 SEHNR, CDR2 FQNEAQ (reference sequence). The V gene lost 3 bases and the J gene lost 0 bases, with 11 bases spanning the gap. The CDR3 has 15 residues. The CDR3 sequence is CASSFDRELNTEAFF. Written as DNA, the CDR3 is TGTGCCAGCAGCTTCGACCGGGAGTTGAACACTGAAGCTTTCTTT.

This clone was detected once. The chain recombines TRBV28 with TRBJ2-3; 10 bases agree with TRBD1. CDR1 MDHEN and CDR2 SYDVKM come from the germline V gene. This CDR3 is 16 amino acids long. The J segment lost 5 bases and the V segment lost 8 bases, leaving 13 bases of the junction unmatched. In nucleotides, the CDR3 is TGTGCCAGCCAATCCCCGACAGGGGGCGCGGTAGATACGCAGTATTTT. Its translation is CASQSPTGGAVDTQYF.

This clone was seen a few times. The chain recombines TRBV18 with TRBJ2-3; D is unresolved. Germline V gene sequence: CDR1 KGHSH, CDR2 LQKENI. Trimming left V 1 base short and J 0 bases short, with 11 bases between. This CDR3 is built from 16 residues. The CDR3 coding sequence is TGTGCCAGCTCACCACAGCAGGATTCAAGCACAGATACGCAGTATTTT. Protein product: CASSPQQDSSTDTQYF.

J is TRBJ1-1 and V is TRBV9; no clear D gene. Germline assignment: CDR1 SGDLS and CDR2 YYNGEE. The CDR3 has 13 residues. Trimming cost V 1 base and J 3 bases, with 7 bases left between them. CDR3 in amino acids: CASSVFWDTEAFF. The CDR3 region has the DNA TGTGCCAGCAGCGTATTCTGGGACACTGAAGCTTTCTTT.